Listed here is a single T cell receptor beta chain. The CDR3 contains 15 residues. Germline assignment: CDR1 LGHNA and CDR2 YNFKEQ. This entry is derived from a study of cytomegalovirus exposure and HLA in healthy donors. Primers for the PCR totalled 60 Vbeta and 13 Jbeta. Assay: immunoSEQ multiplex PCR; the TCRdb copy retains only in-frame clones and omits some. This table holds around 200,000 clones, around 80% found once. The rearrangement links TRBV4-2 to TRBJ2-5; the match to TRBD1 covers 11 bases. Near its end, the DNA agrees better with TRBJ2-7, so the J call may be wrong. The receptor's source is a man aged 35 to 55 in good health and CMV-seropositive. The sequencing sample was made of PBMCs. CDR3 loop: CASSPWGQGAYEQYF. The DNA of the CDR3 is TGTGCCAGCAGCCCCTGGGGACAGGGGGCCTACGAGCAGTACTTC.